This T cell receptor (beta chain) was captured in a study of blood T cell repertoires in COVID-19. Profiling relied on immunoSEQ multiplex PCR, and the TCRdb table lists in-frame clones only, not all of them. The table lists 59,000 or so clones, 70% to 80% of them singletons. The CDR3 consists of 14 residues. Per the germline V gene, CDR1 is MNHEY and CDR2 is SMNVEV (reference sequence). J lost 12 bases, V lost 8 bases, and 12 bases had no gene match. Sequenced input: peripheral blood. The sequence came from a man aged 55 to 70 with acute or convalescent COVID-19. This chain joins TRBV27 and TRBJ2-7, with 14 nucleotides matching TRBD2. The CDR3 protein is CASYERGLAGDPYF. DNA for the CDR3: TGTGCCAGCTACGAGAGGGGACTAGCGGGAGATCCGTACTTC.